This entry lists 23 T cell receptor beta chains sequenced from one sample in a study of blood T cell repertoires in COVID-19. The data were produced by immunoSEQ multiplex PCR, yet TCRdb's version contains in-frame clones alone and is incomplete. The sample yields some 300,000 clones, more than 75% seen once. The sample was PBMCs or T cells enriched from blood (not recorded which). All receptors come from a woman aged 60 to 75 in a cohort exposed to, infected with or recovered from COVID-19 (not recorded which).

A remark on this clone: This sample includes further DNA sequences coding for the same CDR3. The chain couples TRBV9 to TRBJ2-1; unclear D gene. This CDR3 region has 15 residues. Trimming pared 0 bases from V and 0 bases from J, leaving 7 bases between. The germline V gene has CDR1 SGDLS and CDR2 YYNGEE. The CDR3 DNA is TGTGCCAGCAGCGTAGCGGGTGTCTCCTACAATGAGCAGTTCTTC. Its protein is CASSVAGVSYNEQFF.

This chain links TRBV2 with TRBJ2-7; 9 nucleotides match TRBD1. CDR3 length: 16 amino acids. Germline CDR1 is SNHLY and CDR2 is FYNNEI. The V and J ends lost 5 bases and 0 bases, in that order; junction bases with no gene match: 8. The CDR3, as DNA: TGTGCCAGCAGTCTCCCCCGGGACAGGGCCTCCTACGAGCAGTACTTC. It encodes CASSLPRDRASYEQYF. Together with reference TRBV2 and TRBJ2-7, the CDR3 gives the full variable domain: EPEVTQTPSHQVTQMGQEVILRCVPISNHLYFYWYRQILGQKVEFLVSFYNNEISEKSEIFDDQFSVERPDGSNFTLKIRSTKLEDSAMYFCASSLPRDRASYEQYFGPGTRLTVT.

The chain links TRBV7-6 to TRBJ2-7; TRBD2 agrees at 7 bases. With V trimmed by 5 bases and J by 5 bases, 21 bases remained unmatched. The CDR3 has 18 residues. Germline V CDR1 and CDR2: SGHVS, FNYEAQ. CDR3 residues: CASSPTRGSTTWVHEQYF. The CDR3 nucleotides read TGTGCCAGCAGCCCCACTCGCGGGAGCACTACCTGGGTCCACGAGCAGTACTTC. The complete variable domain, with remaining parts taken from reference TRBV7-6 and TRBJ2-7, reads GAGVSQSPRYKVTKRGQDVALRCDPISGHVSLYWYRQALGQGPEFLTYFNYEAQQDKSGLPNDRFSAERPEGSISTLTIQRTEQRDSAMYRCASSPTRGSTTWVHEQYFGPGTRLTVT.

The V and J genes are TRBV19 and TRBJ1-6; D might be TRBD1 (6 bases). Per the germline V gene, CDR1 is LNHDA and CDR2 is SQIVND (reference sequence). The CDR3 has 15 amino acids. The V gene lost 7 bases and the J gene lost 10 bases, with 20 bases spanning the gap. The CDR3 loop reads CASNRVQGRGSPLHF. Written as DNA, the CDR3 is TGTGCCAGTAACAGAGTACAGGGAAGAGGATCACCCCTCCACTTT.

In its sample, this clone was seen once. The V call is TRBV6-2 or TRBV6-3, the J call TRBJ2-7; 11 bases match TRBD2. Looked up from germline, CDR1 is MNHEY and CDR2 is SVGEGT. This CDR3 has 15 residues. Germline trimming cut 2 bases from V and 3 bases from J; bases unmatched to any gene: 3. The CDR3 loop reads CASSYLGLADYEQYF. The DNA for the CDR3 is TGTGCCAGCAGTTACCTGGGACTAGCGGACTACGAGCAGTACTTC.

The sample holds one count of this clone. The J gene is TRBJ2-4, the V gene TRBV6-5; 9 bases agree with TRBD1. Germline trimming cut 6 bases from V and 4 bases from J; bases unmatched to any gene: 7. The CDR3 covers 15 residues. CDR1 MNHEY and CDR2 SVGAGI come from the germline V gene. CDR3 protein: CASRPRQGGKNIQYF. The CDR3 DNA follows: TGTGCCAGCAGGCCAAGACAGGGGGGGAAAAACATTCAGTACTTC.

The chain links TRBV28 to TRBJ2-1; 9 bases match TRBD2. Per the germline V gene, CDR1 is MDHEN and CDR2 is SYDVKM. V trimming: 5 bases; J trimming: 8 bases; junction bases outside the gene matches: 10. The CDR3 loop spans 15 amino acids. The CDR3 region has the DNA TGTGCCAGCAGTACCGTGGCGGGAGGGCTCGATGAGCAGTTCTTC. Translation: CASSTVAGGLDEQFF.

This sequence joins TRBV20-1 and TRBJ2-3; 16 bases fit TRBD2. Germline CDR1 reads DFQATT; CDR2 reads SNEGSKA (reference sequence). V dropped 3 bases and J dropped 5; count of bases not matched to a gene: 5. This CDR3 is built from 16 residues. CDR3 bases: TGCAGTGCTAGTAGGGGACTAGCGGGAGGGCTAGATACGCAGTATTTT. Translating gives CSASRGLAGGLDTQYF.

The rearrangement uses TRBV27 and TRBJ2-7; D uncertain. Germline loops: CDR1 MNHEY, CDR2 SMNVEV (reference sequence). Trimming shortened V by 5 bases and J by 6 bases, and 17 bases separated the two germline ends. The CDR3 is 14 amino acids. The CDR3: CASSGASIPPEQYF. The CDR3 DNA reads as TGTGCCAGCAGTGGAGCTTCGATCCCCCCCGAGCAGTACTTC.

A single count supports this clone. This rearrangement joins TRBV6-5 to TRBJ2-5; possibly TRBD1 for D (6 bases). Trimming stripped 4 bases from V and 5 bases from J, with 17 bases between. The CDR3 loop spans 15 amino acids. Germline assignment: CDR1 MNHEY and CDR2 SVGAGI. CDR3 amino acids: CASSSQVTGTETQYF. The CDR3 DNA is TGTGCCAGCAGTTCCCAGGTCACAGGGACGGAGACCCAGTACTTC.

The chain is built from TRBV9 and TRBJ2-1, with TRBD2 identical over 10 bases. This CDR3 has 15 residues. Germline V CDR1 and CDR2: SGDLS, YYNGEE. J was trimmed by 9 bases and V by 0 bases; bases with no gene match: 6. This CDR3 is CASSVVSGRRSEQFF. CDR3 nucleotides: TGTGCCAGCAGCGTAGTTAGCGGGAGGCGTAGTGAGCAGTTCTTC.

The gene calls are TRBV7-3 and TRBJ1-6, with a tentative D call TRBD1 (6 bases). Trimming stripped 2 bases from V and 11 bases from J, with 19 bases between. This CDR3 has 16 amino acids. CDR1 is SGHTA, CDR2 FQGTGA, per germline. The CDR3 nucleotides read TGTGCCAGCAGCTTAGGGTCCCAGGGGTCCGCGACACCCCTCCACTTT. Amino acids: CASSLGSQGSATPLHF.

This clone was picked up one time. The chain employs TRBV4-1 and TRBJ1-1, with D possibly matching TRBD1 (5 bases). The germline V and J ends were trimmed by 2 bases and 7 bases, with 11 bases remaining between them. Germline-derived CDR1 and CDR2 are MGHRA and YSYEKL. The CDR3 contains 13 residues. CDR3 bases: TGCGCCAGCAGCCAAACAGGATCGAATGAAGCTTTCTTT. Translating it yields CASSQTGSNEAFF.

The J gene is TRBJ1-2, the V gene TRBV6-5, with 9 positions matching TRBD1. This CDR3 region has 15 residues. V shed 5 bases, J shed 2 bases, and the junction held 6 bases outside the gene matches. The germline gives CDR1 MNHEY, CDR2 SVGAGI. This CDR3 reads CASSISGTGNYGYTF. CDR3 sequence (DNA): TGTGCCAGCAGTATATCCGGGACAGGGAACTATGGCTACACCTTC.

This chain uses TRBV7-2 with TRBJ2-7; 11 nucleotides agree with TRBD2. From germline, CDR1 is SGHTA and CDR2 FQGNSA. With 1 base clipped from V and 4 bases from J, the junction kept 12 bases outside the gene matches. The CDR3 length is 18 residues. The CDR3 region has the DNA TGTGCCAGCAGCTTAGATGCTAGCGGGAGGTCTATGGTATACGAGCAGTACTTC. This codes for CASSLDASGRSMVYEQYF. Full variable domain (remainder filled in from reference TRBV7-2 and TRBJ2-7): GAGVSQSPSNKVTEKGKDVELRCDPISGHTALYWYRQSLGQGLEFLIYFQGNSAPDKSGLPSDRFSAERTGGSVSTLTIQRTQQEDSAVYLCASSLDASGRSMVYEQYFGPGTRLTVT.

This clone was counted only a few times. V usage is TRBV5-1 and J usage is TRBJ2-3; TRBD2 matches at 7 bases. With 4 bases clipped from V and 6 bases from J, the junction kept 5 bases outside the gene matches. The CDR3 contains 13 residues. Germline lookup yields CDR1 SGHRS and CDR2 YFSETQ. CDR3 coding DNA: TGCGCCAGCAGCCGCGGGAGACTTGATACGCAGTATTTT. It is translated as CASSRGRLDTQYF.

The chain is built from TRBV18 and TRBJ2-7; TRBD2 matches at 7 bases. There are 16 residues in the CDR3. CDR1 is KGHSH, CDR2 LQKENI, per germline. The junction had 10 bases not matched to a gene; V was cut back by 2 bases and J by 3 bases. In nucleotides, the CDR3 is TGTGCCAGCTCACCATCGAGCGGGAAACGGGACTACGAGCAGTACTTC. It translates to CASSPSSGKRDYEQYF.

The V gene is TRBV19, the J gene TRBJ2-7, with 11 bases identical to TRBD1. V lost 6 bases to trimming and J lost 2 bases; unmatched junction nucleotides: 3. This CDR3 is built from 14 residues. The germline CDR1 and CDR2 sequences are LNHDA and SQIVND (reference sequence). CDR3 protein: CASRGTGGAYEQYF. CDR3 nucleotide sequence: TGTGCCAGTAGAGGGACAGGGGGAGCCTACGAGCAGTACTTC.

The chain has TRBV24-1 and TRBJ1-2; 8 bases fit TRBD1. Germline-derived CDR1 and CDR2 are KGHDR and SFDVKD. This CDR3 has 14 amino acids. With 4 bases clipped from V and 5 bases from J, the junction kept 5 bases outside the gene matches. The CDR3 protein is CATSDRQGRYGYTF. The CDR3, as DNA: TGTGCCACCAGTGACCGACAGGGGCGATATGGCTACACCTTC.

The genes are TRBV5-1 and TRBJ2-1, with TRBD1 identical over 8 bases. CDR1 and CDR2 (germline): SGHRS, YFSETQ. The CDR3 is 15 residues long. V lost 5 bases to trimming and J lost 4 bases; unmatched junction nucleotides: 8. CDR3 sequence reads: CASSSRTGPYNEQFF. Here the CDR3 DNA reads TGCGCCAGCAGTTCCCGGACAGGGCCATACAATGAGCAGTTCTTC.

The chain joins TRBV4-2 to TRBJ2-7; D is ambiguous. The CDR3 is made up of 16 amino acids. V dropped 0 bases and J dropped 3 bases, with 15 bases sitting between them. Germline CDR1 is LGHNA and CDR2 is YNFKEQ. CDR3: CASSQDPPSRGYEQYF. The CDR3 DNA reads TGTGCCAGCAGCCAAGACCCCCCAAGTCGAGGCTACGAGCAGTACTTC.

The chain joins TRBV12-3 or TRBV12-4 to TRBJ2-7; possible D gene TRBD2, 5 bases. This CDR3 is 13 amino acids long. With 4 bases removed from V and 2 bases from J, the gap between germline ends came to 9 bases. The CDR3 region is CASSSAGPYEQYF. Here the CDR3 DNA reads TGTGCCAGCAGTTCCGCGGGTCCCTACGAGCAGTACTTC.

This clone is a singleton in its sample. The chain carries TRBV7-9 and TRBJ2-2; tentatively, D is TRBD1 (5 bases). This CDR3 region has 13 residues. Germline V gene sequence: CDR1 SEHNR, CDR2 FQNEAQ (reference sequence). The germline V and J ends were trimmed by 1 base and 8 bases, with 8 bases remaining between them. CDR3 DNA sequence: TGTGCCAGCAGCTTAGAGGGGCCGGGGGAGCTGTTTTTT. This translates into CASSLEGPGELFF. Drawing the rest from reference TRBV7-9 and TRBJ2-2, the complete variable domain is DTGVSQNPRHKITKRGQNVTFRCDPISEHNRLYWYRQTLGQGPEFLTYFQNEAQLEKSRLLSDRFSAERPKGSFSTLEIQRTEQGDSAMYLCASSLEGPGELFFGEGSRLTVL.